The present T cell receptor (beta chain) was sequenced within a study of tissue T cells after allogeneic stem cell transplantation. In the study overall: Before transplant, recipient-origin PBMCs were collected in 5 or 6 GVHD patients.

Study results and limitations: Some tissue clones might be persisting host cells; their alloreactivity or antigen specificity was not determined. Motif-based clustering found tissue-specific repertoire signatures shared across patients, though few clones were shared.

This clone came up once. Its antigen is still unknown. Some clones are missing from TCRdb's copy, which holds only in-frame ones; the method was immunoSEQ multiplex PCR. The sample yields tens of thousands of clones, roughly 92% seen once. The CDR3 loop spans 17 amino acids. J lost 1 base, V lost 6 bases, and 9 bases had no gene match. Germline lookup yields CDR1 MNHNY and CDR2 SVGAGI (reference sequence). This clonotype was obtained from a woman aged 35 to 69 who later had graft-versus-host disease after an allogeneic stem cell transplant. The rearrangement links TRBV6-6 to TRBJ1-2, with 12 bases matching TRBD1. The sample consisted of blood, taken before transplantation. In nucleotides, the CDR3 is TGTGCCAGCAGCCGATCCGGGACAGGGGGCTTTAACTATGGCTACACCTTC. Translation: CASSRSGTGGFNYGYTF.